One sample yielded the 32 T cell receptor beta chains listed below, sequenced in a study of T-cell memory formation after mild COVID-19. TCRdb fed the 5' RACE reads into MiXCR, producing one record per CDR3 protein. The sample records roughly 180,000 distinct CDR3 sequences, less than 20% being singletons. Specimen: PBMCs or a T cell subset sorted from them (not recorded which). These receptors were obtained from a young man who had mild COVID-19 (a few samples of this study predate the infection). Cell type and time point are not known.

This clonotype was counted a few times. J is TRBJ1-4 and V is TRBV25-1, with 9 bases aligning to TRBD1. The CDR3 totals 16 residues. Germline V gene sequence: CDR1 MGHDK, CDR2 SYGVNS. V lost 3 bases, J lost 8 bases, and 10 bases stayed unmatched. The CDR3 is CASSEPQQGAMEKLFF. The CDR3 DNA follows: TGTGCCAGCAGTGAGCCCCAACAGGGGGCAATGGAAAAACTGTTTTTT. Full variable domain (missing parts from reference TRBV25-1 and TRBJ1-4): EADIYQTPRYLVIGTGKKITLECSQTMGHDKMYWYQQDPGMELHLIHYSYGVNSTEKGDLSSESTVSRIRTEHFPLTLESARPSHTSQYLCASSEPQQGAMEKLFFGSGTQLSVL.

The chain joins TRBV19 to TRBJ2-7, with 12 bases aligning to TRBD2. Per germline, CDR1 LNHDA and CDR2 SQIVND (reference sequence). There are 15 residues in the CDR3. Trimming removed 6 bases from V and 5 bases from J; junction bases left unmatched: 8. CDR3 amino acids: CASRITTSGGDEQYF. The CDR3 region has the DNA TGTGCCAGTAGAATTACGACTAGCGGGGGAGACGAGCAGTACTTC.

The CDR3 DNA reads as TGCAGTGCTAGTGACAGGAGCACCGGGGAGCTGTTTTTT. It codes for CSASDRSTGELFF. The V and J genes are TRBV20-1 and TRBJ2-2, with D possibly being TRBD1 (6 bases). Germline V gives CDR1 DFQATT, CDR2 SNEGSKA (reference sequence). V lost 3 bases and J 4 bases, leaving 9 bases between the germline ends. This CDR3 is built from 13 residues.

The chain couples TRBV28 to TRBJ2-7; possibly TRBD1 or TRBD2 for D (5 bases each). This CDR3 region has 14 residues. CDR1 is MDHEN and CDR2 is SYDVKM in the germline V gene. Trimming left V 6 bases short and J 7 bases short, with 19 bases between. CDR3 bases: TGTGCCAGCAGGTCTGGGGCAGGAGGCTCAGAGCAGTACGTC. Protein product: CASRSGAGGSEQYV.

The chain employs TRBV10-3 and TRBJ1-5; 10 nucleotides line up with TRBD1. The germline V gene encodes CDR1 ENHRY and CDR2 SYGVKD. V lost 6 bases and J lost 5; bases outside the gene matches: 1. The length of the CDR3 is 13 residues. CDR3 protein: CAIRGTGDQPQHF. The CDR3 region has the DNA TGTGCCATCAGGGGGACAGGGGATCAGCCCCAGCATTTT.

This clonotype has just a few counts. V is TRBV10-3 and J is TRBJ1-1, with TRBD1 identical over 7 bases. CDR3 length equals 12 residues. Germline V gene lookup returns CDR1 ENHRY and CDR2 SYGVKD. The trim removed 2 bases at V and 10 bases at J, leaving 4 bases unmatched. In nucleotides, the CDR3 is TGTGCCATCAGTGAGACTGACAGGGTAGCTTTCTTT. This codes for CAISETDRVAFF.

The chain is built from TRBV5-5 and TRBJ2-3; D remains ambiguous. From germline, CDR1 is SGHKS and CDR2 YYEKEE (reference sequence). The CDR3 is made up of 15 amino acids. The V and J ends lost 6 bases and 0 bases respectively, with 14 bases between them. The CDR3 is CASTMGPTSTDTQYF. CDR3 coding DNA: TGTGCCAGCACCATGGGCCCTACTAGCACAGATACGCAGTATTTT.

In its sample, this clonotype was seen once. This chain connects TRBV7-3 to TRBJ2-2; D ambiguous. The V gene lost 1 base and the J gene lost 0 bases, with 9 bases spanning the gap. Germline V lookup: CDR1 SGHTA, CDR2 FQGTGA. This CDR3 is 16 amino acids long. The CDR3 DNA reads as TGTGCCAGCAGCTTAAATATGGCCTCGAACACCGGGGAGCTGTTTTTT. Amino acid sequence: CASSLNMASNTGELFF. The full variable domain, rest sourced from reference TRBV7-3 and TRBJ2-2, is GAGVSQTPSNKVTEKGKYVELRCDPISGHTALYWYRQSLGQGPEFLIYFQGTGAADDSGLPNDRFFAVRPEGSVSTLKIQRTERGDSAVYLCASSLNMASNTGELFFGEGSRLTVL.

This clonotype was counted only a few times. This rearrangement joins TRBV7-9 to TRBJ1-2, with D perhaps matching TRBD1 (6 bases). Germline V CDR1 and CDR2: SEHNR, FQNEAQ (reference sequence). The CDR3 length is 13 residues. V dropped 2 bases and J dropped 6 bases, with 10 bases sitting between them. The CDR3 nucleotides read TGTGCCAGCAGCTTAACAGGGAGGGATGGCTACACCTTC. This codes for CASSLTGRDGYTF.

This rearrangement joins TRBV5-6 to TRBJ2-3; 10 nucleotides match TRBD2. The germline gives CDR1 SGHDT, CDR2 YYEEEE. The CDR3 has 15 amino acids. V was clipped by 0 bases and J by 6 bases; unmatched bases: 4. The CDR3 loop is CASSLVLAGVDTQYF. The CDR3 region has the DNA TGTGCCAGCAGCTTGGTCCTAGCGGGGGTGGATACGCAGTATTTT.

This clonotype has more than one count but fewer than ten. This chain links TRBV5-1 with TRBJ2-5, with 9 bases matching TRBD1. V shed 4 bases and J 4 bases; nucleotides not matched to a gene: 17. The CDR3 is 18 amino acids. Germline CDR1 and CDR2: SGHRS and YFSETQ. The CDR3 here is CASSPGAGTGRGGETQYF. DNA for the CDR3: TGCGCCAGCAGCCCCGGGGCCGGGACAGGGCGAGGTGGAGAGACCCAGTACTTC.

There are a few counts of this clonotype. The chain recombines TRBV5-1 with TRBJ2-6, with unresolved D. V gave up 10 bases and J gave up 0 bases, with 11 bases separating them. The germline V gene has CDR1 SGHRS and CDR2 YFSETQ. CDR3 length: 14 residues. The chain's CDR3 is CASRTFSGANVLTF. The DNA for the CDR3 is TGCGCCTCACGAACGTTCTCTGGGGCCAACGTCCTGACTTTC.

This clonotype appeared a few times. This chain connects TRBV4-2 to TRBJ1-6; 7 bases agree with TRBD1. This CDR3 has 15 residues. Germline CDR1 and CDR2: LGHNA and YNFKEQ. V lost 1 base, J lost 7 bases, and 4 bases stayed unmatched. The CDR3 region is CASSQGDRDNSPLHF. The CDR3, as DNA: TGTGCCAGCAGCCAAGGAGACAGGGACAATTCACCCCTCCACTTT.

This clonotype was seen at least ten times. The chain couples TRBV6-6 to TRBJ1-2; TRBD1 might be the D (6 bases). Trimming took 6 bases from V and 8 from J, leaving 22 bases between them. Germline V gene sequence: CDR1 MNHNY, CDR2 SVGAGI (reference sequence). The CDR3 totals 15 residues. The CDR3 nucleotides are TGTGCCAGCAGCCCCCACCAGACAGGTCCGTTCGGCTACACCTTC. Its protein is CASSPHQTGPFGYTF.

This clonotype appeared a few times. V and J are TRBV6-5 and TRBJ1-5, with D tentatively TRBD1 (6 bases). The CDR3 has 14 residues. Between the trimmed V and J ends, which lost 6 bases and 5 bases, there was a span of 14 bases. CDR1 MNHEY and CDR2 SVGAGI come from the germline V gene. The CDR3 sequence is CASSAQGLDQPQHF. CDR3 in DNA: TGTGCCAGCAGCGCACAGGGACTGGATCAGCCCCAGCATTTT.

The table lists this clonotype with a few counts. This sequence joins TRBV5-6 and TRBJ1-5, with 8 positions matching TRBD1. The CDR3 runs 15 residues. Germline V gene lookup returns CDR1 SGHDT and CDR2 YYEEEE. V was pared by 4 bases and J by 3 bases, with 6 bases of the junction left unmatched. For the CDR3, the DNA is TGTGCCAGCAGCGCGGGACAGGTGGACAATCAGCCCCAGCATTTT. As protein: CASSAGQVDNQPQHF.

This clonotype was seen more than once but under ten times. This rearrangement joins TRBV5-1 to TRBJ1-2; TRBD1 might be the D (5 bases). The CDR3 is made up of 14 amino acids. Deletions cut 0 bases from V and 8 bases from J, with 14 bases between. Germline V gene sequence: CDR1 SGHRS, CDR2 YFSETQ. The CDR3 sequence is CASSLAAGGRGYTF. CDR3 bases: TGCGCCAGCAGCTTGGCCGCCGGGGGAAGGGGCTACACCTTC.

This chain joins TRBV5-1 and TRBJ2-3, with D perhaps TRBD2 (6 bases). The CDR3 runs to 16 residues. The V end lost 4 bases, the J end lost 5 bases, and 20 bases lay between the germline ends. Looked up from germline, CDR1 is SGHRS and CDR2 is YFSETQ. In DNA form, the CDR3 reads TGCGCCAGCAGCACCTCCGGGGGACGTCTGATAGATACGCAGTATTTT. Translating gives CASSTSGGRLIDTQYF.

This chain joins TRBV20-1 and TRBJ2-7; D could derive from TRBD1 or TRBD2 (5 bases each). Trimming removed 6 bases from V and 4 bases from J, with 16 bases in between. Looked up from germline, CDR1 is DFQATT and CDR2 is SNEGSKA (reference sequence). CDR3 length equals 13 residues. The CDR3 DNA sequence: TGCAGTGCCCGGGACCACCGTACATACGAGCAGTACTTC. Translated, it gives CSARDHRTYEQYF.

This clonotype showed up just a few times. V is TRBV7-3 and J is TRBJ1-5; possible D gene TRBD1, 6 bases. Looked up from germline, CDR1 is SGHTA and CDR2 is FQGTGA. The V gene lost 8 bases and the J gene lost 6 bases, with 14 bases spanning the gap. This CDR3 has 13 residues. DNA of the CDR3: TGTGCCAGCTCTAGAGGGGGGGGTCAGCCCCAGCATTTT. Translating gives CASSRGGGQPQHF.

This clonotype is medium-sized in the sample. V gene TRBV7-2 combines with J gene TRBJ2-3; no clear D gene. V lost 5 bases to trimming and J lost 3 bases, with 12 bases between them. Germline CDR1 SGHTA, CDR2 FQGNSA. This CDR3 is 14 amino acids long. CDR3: CASSPIVGTDTQYF. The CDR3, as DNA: TGTGCCAGCAGCCCTATAGTGGGGACAGATACGCAGTATTTT.

The CDR3 DNA reads as TGCAGTGCTAGTGGTTTACCGGGGAGTGCGTCCAATGAGCAGTTCTTC. Amino acid sequence: CSASGLPGSASNEQFF. The chain is built from TRBV20-1 and TRBJ2-1, with TRBD2 as a possible D gene (5 bases). This CDR3 contains 16 residues. Germline values: CDR1 DFQATT, CDR2 SNEGSKA (reference sequence). The germline V and J ends were trimmed by 3 bases and 6 bases, with 21 bases remaining between them.

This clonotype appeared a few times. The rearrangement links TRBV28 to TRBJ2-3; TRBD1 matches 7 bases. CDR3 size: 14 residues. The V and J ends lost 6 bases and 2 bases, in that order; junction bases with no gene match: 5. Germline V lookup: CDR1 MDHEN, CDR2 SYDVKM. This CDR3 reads CASRQTGITDTQYF. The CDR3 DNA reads TGTGCCAGCAGGCAGACAGGGATCACAGATACGCAGTATTTT.

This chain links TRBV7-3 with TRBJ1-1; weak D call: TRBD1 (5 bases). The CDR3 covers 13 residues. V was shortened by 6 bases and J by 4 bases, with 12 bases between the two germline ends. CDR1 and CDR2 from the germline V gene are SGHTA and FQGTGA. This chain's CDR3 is CASRSRQFTEAFF. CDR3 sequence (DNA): TGTGCCAGCAGATCAAGACAGTTCACTGAAGCTTTCTTT.

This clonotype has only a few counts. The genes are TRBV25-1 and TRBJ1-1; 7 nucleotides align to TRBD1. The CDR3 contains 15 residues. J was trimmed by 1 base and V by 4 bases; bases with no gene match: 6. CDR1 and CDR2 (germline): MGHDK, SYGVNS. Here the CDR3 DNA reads TGTGCCAGCAGTGGACAGGGTAGGGGGAACACTGAAGCTTTCTTT. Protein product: CASSGQGRGNTEAFF.

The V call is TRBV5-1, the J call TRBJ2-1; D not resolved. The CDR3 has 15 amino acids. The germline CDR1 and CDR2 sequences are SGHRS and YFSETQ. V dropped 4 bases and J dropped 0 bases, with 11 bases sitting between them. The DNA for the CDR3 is TGCGCCAGCAGCCCAGATGGAAACTCCTACAATGAGCAGTTCTTC. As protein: CASSPDGNSYNEQFF. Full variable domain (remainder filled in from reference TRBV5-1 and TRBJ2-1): KAGVTQTPRYLIKTRGQQVTLSCSPISGHRSVSWYQQTPGQGLQFLFEYFSETQRNKGNFPGRFSGRQFSNSRSEMNVSTLELGDSALYLCASSPDGNSYNEQFFGPGTRLTVL.

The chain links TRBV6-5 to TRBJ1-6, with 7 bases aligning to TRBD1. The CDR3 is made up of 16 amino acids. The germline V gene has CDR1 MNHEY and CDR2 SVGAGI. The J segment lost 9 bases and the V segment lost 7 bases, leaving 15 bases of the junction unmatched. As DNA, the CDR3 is TGTGCCAGCACCTCGAGAGGGGGCGATTGGGGTTCACCCCTCCACTTT. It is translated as CASTSRGGDWGSPLHF.

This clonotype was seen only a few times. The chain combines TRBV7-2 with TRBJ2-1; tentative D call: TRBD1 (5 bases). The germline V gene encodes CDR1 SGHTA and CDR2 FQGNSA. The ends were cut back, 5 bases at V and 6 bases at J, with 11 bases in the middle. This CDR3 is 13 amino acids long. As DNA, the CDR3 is TGTGCCAGCAGCCCAGGGCCCATCAATGAGCAGTTCTTC. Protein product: CASSPGPINEQFF.

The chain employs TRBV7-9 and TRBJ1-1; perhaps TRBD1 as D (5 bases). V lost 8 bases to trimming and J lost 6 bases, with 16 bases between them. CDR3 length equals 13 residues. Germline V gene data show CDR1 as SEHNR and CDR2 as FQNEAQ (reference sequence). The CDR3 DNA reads TGTGCCAGCCTTCGGGGCAGAGACGCTGAAGCTTTCTTT. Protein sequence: CASLRGRDAEAFF.

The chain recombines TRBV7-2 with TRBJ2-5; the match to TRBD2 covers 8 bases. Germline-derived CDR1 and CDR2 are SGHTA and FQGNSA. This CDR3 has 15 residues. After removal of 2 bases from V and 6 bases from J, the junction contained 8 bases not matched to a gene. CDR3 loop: CASSLLAGGTKTQYF. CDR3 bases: TGTGCCAGCAGCTTACTGGCGGGGGGTACAAAGACCCAGTACTTC.

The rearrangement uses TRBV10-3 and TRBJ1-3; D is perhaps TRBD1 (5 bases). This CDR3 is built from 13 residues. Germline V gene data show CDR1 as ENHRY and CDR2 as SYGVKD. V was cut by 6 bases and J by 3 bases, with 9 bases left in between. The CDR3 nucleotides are TGTGCCATCAGAGGGACGGATGGAAACACCATATATTTT. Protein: CAIRGTDGNTIYF.

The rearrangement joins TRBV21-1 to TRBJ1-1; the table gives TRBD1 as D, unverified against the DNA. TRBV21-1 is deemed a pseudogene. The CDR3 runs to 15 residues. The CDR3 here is CASSKGTAPNTEAFF. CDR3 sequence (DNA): TGTGCCAGCAGCAAAGGGACAGCCCCGAACACTGAAGCTTTCTTT.